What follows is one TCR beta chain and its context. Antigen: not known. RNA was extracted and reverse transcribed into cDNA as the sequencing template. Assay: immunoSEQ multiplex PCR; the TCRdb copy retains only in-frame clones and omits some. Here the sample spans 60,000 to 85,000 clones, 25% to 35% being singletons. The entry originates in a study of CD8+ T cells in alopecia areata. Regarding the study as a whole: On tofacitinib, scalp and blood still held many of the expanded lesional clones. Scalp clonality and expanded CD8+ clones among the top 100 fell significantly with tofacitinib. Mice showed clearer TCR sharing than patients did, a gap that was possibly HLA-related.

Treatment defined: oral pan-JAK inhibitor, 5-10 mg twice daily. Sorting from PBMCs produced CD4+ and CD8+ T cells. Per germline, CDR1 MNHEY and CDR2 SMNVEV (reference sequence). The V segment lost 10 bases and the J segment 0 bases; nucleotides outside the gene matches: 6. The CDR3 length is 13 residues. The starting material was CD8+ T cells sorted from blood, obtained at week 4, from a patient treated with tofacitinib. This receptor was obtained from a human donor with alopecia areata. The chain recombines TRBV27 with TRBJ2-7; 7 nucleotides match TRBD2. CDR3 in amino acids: CATGLAGSYEQYF. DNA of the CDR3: TGTGCCACCGGGTTAGCGGGCTCCTACGAGCAGTACTTC.